What follows are 22 T cell receptor beta chains derived from one specimen sequenced in a study of T cells after yellow fever vaccination. TCRdb used MiXCR to reprocess the 5' RACE reads, holding one entry per CDR3 protein. The sample has some 100,000 distinct CDR3 sequences; roughly 6.8% are singletons. Sequencing used CD4+ T cells sorted from PBMCs, obtained roughly 45 days after the first yellow fever vaccination. These receptors were collected from a man aged 18 to 29 who received the YFV17D yellow fever vaccine.

This chain uses TRBV5-8 with TRBJ2-7; D uncertain. Deletions cut 7 bases from V and 0 bases from J, with 14 bases between. CDR3 length: 14 amino acids. Germline V gene data show CDR1 as SGHTS and CDR2 as YDEGEE. The CDR3 DNA is TGTGCCAGCTTTAAGGGAACGTTCTCCTACGAGCAGTACGTC. As protein: CASFKGTFSYEQYV.

The sample holds many counts of this clonotype. This chain links TRBV5-5 with TRBJ2-3; 8 bases map to TRBD1. Trimming at V came to 9 bases and at J to 2 bases, leaving 5 bases not matched to a gene. Germline assignment: CDR1 SGHKS and CDR2 YYEKEE (reference sequence). This CDR3 is 13 amino acids long. The CDR3: CAKWTGITDTQYF. For the CDR3, the DNA is TGTGCCAAATGGACAGGGATCACAGATACGCAGTATTTT.

On this clonotype: A junction end diverges from the germline sequence, so it may reflect a read error. The gene calls are TRBV20-1 and TRBJ2-1; 7 positions match TRBD2. The CDR3 totals 18 residues. The V gene's germline CDR1 is DFQATT and CDR2 SNEGSKA (reference sequence). CDR3 in amino acids: CCATSRGGGHYPYNEQFF. In DNA form, the CDR3 reads TGCTGTGCCACCTCCCGGGGCGGGGGTCACTATCCCTACAATGAGCAGTTCTTC.

This chain links TRBV5-1 with TRBJ2-5; TRBD2 matches 14 bases. Germline V lookup: CDR1 SGHRS, CDR2 YFSETQ. The J segment lost 1 base and the V segment lost 4 bases, leaving 18 bases of the junction unmatched. The CDR3 contains 21 residues. The CDR3 region is CASSRSLTSGGAFIPQETQYF. CDR3 bases: TGCGCCAGCAGCCGATCCCTGACTAGCGGGGGGGCCTTCATCCCCCAAGAGACCCAGTACTTC.

This clonotype has ten or more counts. This chain uses TRBV29-1 with TRBJ1-1; no clear D gene. V dropped 5 bases and J dropped 11 bases, with 15 bases sitting between them. The CDR3 extends over 11 amino acids. The germline V gene encodes CDR1 SQVTM and CDR2 ANQGSEA. The CDR3 DNA reads TGCAGCGTTCAACCGATAAGTACTGCTTTCTTT. Translation gives CSVQPISTAFF.

This clonotype was seen repeatedly, ten times or more. The chain has TRBV6-6 and TRBJ2-5; D is undetermined. The CDR3 totals 11 residues. Trimming stripped 6 bases from V and 4 bases from J, with 6 bases between. Germline V lookup: CDR1 MNHNY, CDR2 SVGAGI (reference sequence). CDR3: CASRKGETQYF. The CDR3 nucleotides read TGTGCCAGCAGGAAGGGAGAGACCCAGTACTTC.

This clonotype was observed many times. This chain connects TRBV7-9 to TRBJ1-5; no clear D gene. Looked up from germline, CDR1 is SEHNR and CDR2 is FQNEAQ (reference sequence). This CDR3 is built from 14 residues. V gave up 4 bases and J gave up 4 bases, with 11 bases separating them. As DNA, the CDR3 is TGTGCCAGCAGCTCGACAAAGTCAAATCAGCCCCAGCATTTT. Translating it yields CASSSTKSNQPQHF.

This clonotype has a count of ten or more. The chain recombines TRBV6-1 with TRBJ2-7; D unclear. V lost 7 bases and J 4 bases, leaving 14 bases between the germline ends. Per germline, CDR1 MNHNS and CDR2 SASEGT. The CDR3 spans 13 residues. The CDR3: CASTGISTYEQYF. The DNA of the CDR3 is TGTGCCAGCACAGGCATATCCACATACGAGCAGTACTTC.

J is TRBJ2-3 and V is TRBV19; 10 positions match TRBD2. The CDR3 sequence is 17 residues long. The ends lost 2 bases at V and 0 bases at J; junction bases unmatched: 5. The germline CDR1 and CDR2 sequences are LNHDA and SQIVND (reference sequence). This CDR3 is CASSIRRTSGSTDTQYF. In nucleotides, the CDR3 is TGTGCCAGTAGTATAAGGAGGACTAGCGGTAGCACAGATACGCAGTATTTT.

This clonotype was detected many times. The chain employs TRBV12-3 or TRBV12-4 and TRBJ2-1, with TRBD2 matching 11 bases. V was clipped by 8 bases and J by 6 bases; unmatched bases: 9. CDR3 length: 15 amino acids. In DNA form, the CDR3 reads TGTGCCAGCGGTTATAGCGGGGGGGCCTTCAATGAGCAGTTCTTC. Protein product: CASGYSGGAFNEQFF.

A few counts support this clonotype. V is TRBV30 and J is TRBJ2-7; 9 bases agree with TRBD1. The CDR3 loop spans 19 amino acids. Losses at the gene ends were 4 bases for V and 0 bases for J; bases not matched to a gene: 19. Germline V gene data show CDR1 as GTSNPN and CDR2 as SVGIG (reference sequence). This chain's CDR3 is CAWKLSLGTGYSRSYEQYF. In DNA, the CDR3 is TGTGCCTGGAAACTAAGTCTCGGGACAGGGTACTCCCGCTCCTACGAGCAGTACTTC. The variable domain in full, with the rest retrieved from reference TRBV30 and TRBJ2-7, is SQTIHQWPATLVQPVGSPLSLECTVEGTSNPNLYWYRQAAGRGLQLLFYSVGIGQISSEVPQNLSASRPQDRQFILSSKKLLLSDSGFYLCAWKLSLGTGYSRSYEQYFGPGTRLTVT.

The sample holds a few counts of this clonotype. This chain links TRBV6-5 with TRBJ1-5; possible D gene TRBD1, 6 bases. Trimming removed 4 bases from V and 0 bases from J, with 16 bases in between. The CDR3 has 17 residues. Germline V gene data show CDR1 as MNHEY and CDR2 as SVGAGI. In DNA, the CDR3 is TGTGCCAGCAGTTCGGAAACCACAGGGTATAGCAATCAGCCCCAGCATTTT. Residues: CASSSETTGYSNQPQHF.

This clonotype was recorded at least ten times. V gene TRBV6-1 combines with J gene TRBJ2-2; 7 bases map to TRBD1. Losses at the gene ends were 7 bases for V and 4 bases for J; bases not matched to a gene: 6. This CDR3 is built from 14 residues. Germline-derived CDR1 and CDR2 are MNHNS and SASEGT. CDR3 coding DNA: TGTGCCAGCACCCTCAACAGGGGCACCGGGGAGCTGTTTTTT. Its protein product is CASTLNRGTGELFF.

This clonotype appeared many times. This chain connects TRBV2 to TRBJ2-7; D not certain. CDR1 and CDR2 (germline): SNHLY, FYNNEI. With 5 bases removed from V and 4 bases from J, the gap between germline ends came to 9 bases. The CDR3 totals 12 residues. In nucleotides, the CDR3 is TGTGCCAGCAGTAAGATCTCTTACGAGCAGTACGTC. Translating gives CASSKISYEQYV.

This clonotype showed up many times. The chain uses TRBV5-1 and TRBJ2-2; 10 nucleotides line up with TRBD2. The ends lost 3 bases at V and 4 bases at J; junction bases unmatched: 6. The germline V gene encodes CDR1 SGHRS and CDR2 YFSETQ. The CDR3 is 16 amino acids. The CDR3 DNA reads TGCGCCAGCAGCTCGACTAGCGGGCTTTTCACCGGGGAGCTGTTTTTT. This sequence encodes CASSSTSGLFTGELFF.

This clonotype has a count of ten or more. The V call is TRBV7-2, the J call TRBJ2-1; D gene uncertain. CDR1 is SGHTA, CDR2 FQGNSA, per germline. The ends were cut back, 6 bases at V and 0 bases at J, with 15 bases in the middle. The CDR3 extends over 16 amino acids. CDR3 DNA: TGTGCCAGCAGTGTAGTCGGCTATAGCTCCTACAATGAGCAGTTCTTC. Its protein is CASSVVGYSSYNEQFF.

This clonotype was observed many times. The chain recombines TRBV4-2 with TRBJ2-2; weak D call: TRBD2 (7 bases). The CDR3 length is 17 residues. Trimming removed 1 base from V and 2 bases from J, with 14 bases in between. In germline, CDR1 is LGHNA, CDR2 YNFKEQ. This CDR3 reads CASSQVGGGDNTGELFF. The CDR3 DNA reads as TGTGCCAGCAGCCAAGTTGGCGGGGGCGATAACACCGGGGAGCTGTTTTTT.

There are many counts of this clonotype. This sequence joins TRBV20-1 and TRBJ2-1; TRBD2 matches 12 bases. CDR3 length equals 17 residues. Germline trimming cut 0 bases from V and 5 bases from J; bases unmatched to any gene: 8. Per germline, CDR1 DFQATT and CDR2 SNEGSKA (reference sequence). This CDR3 is CSAREDLRLAGDNEQFF. Written as DNA, the CDR3 is TGCAGTGCTAGAGAGGACCTAAGACTAGCGGGGGACAATGAGCAGTTCTTC.

This clonotype was seen once. A single base separates this from a much larger clone, so it may be a read error. The V call is TRBV7-3, the J call TRBJ2-2; a weak D match, TRBD1 (6 bases). The ends were cut back, 2 bases at V and 8 bases at J, with 15 bases in the middle. The CDR3 spans 15 residues. Germline-derived CDR1 and CDR2 are SGHTA and FQGTGA. DNA of the CDR3: TGTGCCAGCAGCTTAGTAGTGGGGGCACCGGGGGAGCTGTTTTTT. Translating it yields CASSLVVGAPGELFF.

This clonotype was counted many times. The chain links TRBV12-3 or TRBV12-4 to TRBJ1-3; D remains ambiguous. The CDR3 spans 13 residues. The germline V and J ends were trimmed by 7 bases and 0 bases, with 7 bases remaining between them. The CDR3 DNA is TGTGCCAGCACCTTCCTCTCTGGAAACACCATATATTTT. Translating it yields CASTFLSGNTIYF.

This clonotype showed up many times. This chain uses TRBV29-1 with TRBJ2-3, with 7 nucleotides matching TRBD2. With V trimmed by 6 bases and J by 5 bases, 11 bases remained unmatched. Germline CDR1 and CDR2: SQVTM and ANQGSEA. The CDR3 has 14 residues. The CDR3 protein is CSVAGGVGGDTQYF. CDR3 DNA: TGCAGCGTGGCTGGGGGGGTTGGTGGAGATACGCAGTATTTT.

In its sample, this clonotype was seen many times. The chain links TRBV7-2 to TRBJ1-2, with D unresolved. The germline V gene has CDR1 SGHTA and CDR2 FQGNSA. The CDR3 runs to 11 residues. Trimming removed 6 bases at V and 5 bases at J, with 7 bases between. CDR3 nucleotides: TGTGCCAGCAGTGCCCAGTATGGCTACACCTTC. Translation: CASSAQYGYTF.